A selection of T cell receptor beta chains follows, all from one sample in a study of shared T cell receptors in the human thymus. The method was immunoSEQ multiplex PCR; TCRdb's version includes in-frame clones alone and lacks a portion of them. The sample includes about 380,000 clones, around 95% of them seen just once. The specimen was thymocytes. All receptors derive from a human donor. CDR3s include the opening cysteine and the closing phenylalanine or tryptophan. The order of the fields is D gene, V gene, clone size, J gene, CDR3 DNA, CDR3 protein. The D gene is left open where the match is weak. Size is omitted from some rows. Given values are once, few, many or a class for expanded clones.

>-|TRBV27|once|TRBJ1-5
TGTGCCAGCAGTTTAGGCGAAGGGGGGCGAGGGAATCAGCCCCAGCATTTT
CASSLGEGGRGNQPQHF
>-|TRBV28|-|TRBJ2-1
TGTGCCAGCAGTTTCGGGGGGAACAGGGGTGAGCAGTTCTTC
CASSFGGNRGEQFF
>TRBD1|TRBV5-8|-|TRBJ1-4
TGTGCCAGCAGCTTGTGCGGCAGGGGGCGCGAAAAACTGTTTTTT
CASSLCGRGREKLFF
>TRBD1|TRBV2|-|TRBJ2-7
TGTGCCAGGGGTGCAGGGGGCATTTACGAGCAGTACTTC
CARGAGGIYEQYF
>-|TRBV4-3|-|TRBJ1-4
TGCGCCAGCAGCCAAGGAATAATGAGGCGGATTAATGAAAAACTGTTTTTT
CASSQGIMRRINEKLFF
>-|TRBV4-3|-|TRBJ2-1
TGCGCCAGCAGCCAAGAGTGGGGCCTTAGCTCCTACAATGAGCAGTTCTTC
CASSQEWGLSSYNEQFF
>TRBD1|TRBV14|-|TRBJ2-7
TGTGCCAGCAGCCAAGGTCTGGGACAGGGACTGAGGGCGGCTAACGAGCAGTACTTC
CASSQGLGQGLRAANEQYF
>TRBD1|TRBV14|once|TRBJ2-5
TGTGCCAGCAGCCAAGGGGGTAACACAGGGGATGGGGAGACCCAGTACTTC
CASSQGGNTGDGETQYF
>TRBD2|TRBV13|-|TRBJ2-1
TGTGCCAGCAAGCTTAGGCGCCCCAAGACTAGCGGGAGGTACAATGAGCAGTTCTTC
CASKLRRPKTSGRYNEQFF
>TRBD2|TRBV28|-|TRBJ2-1
TGTGCCAGCAGGAACTCGACTAGCGGGGTATACAATGAGCAGTTCTTC
CASRNSTSGVYNEQFF
>-|TRBV28|-|TRBJ2-7
TGTGCCAGCAGTTTGCCAGCTTCCTACGAGCAGTACTTC
CASSLPASYEQYF
>TRBD2|TRBV19|-|TRBJ2-3
TGTGCCAGTACACCTTGGGGGACGGGGGGGCCGGGTAGTATTATCACAGATACGCAGTATTTT
CASTPWGTGGPGSIITDTQYF
>TRBD2|TRBV4-2|-|TRBJ2-5
TGTGCCAGCAGCCTTAAGCTAGCGGGAGTAGGAAGTTATGAGACCCAGTACTTC
CASSLKLAGVGSYETQYF
>TRBD2|TRBV6-5|-|TRBJ2-3
TGTGCCAGCAGTTTCGGGACTACCCCTCCTCTTGGTACGCAGTATTTT
CASSFGTTPPLGTQYF
>-|TRBV18|-|TRBJ1-5
TGTGCCAGCTCCCACGGGATGGCGGGGCTTAGCAATCAGCCCCAGCATTTT
CASSHGMAGLSNQPQHF
>TRBD1|TRBV5-4|-|TRBJ1-2
TGTGCCAGCAGCTTGGTGGGGCGCAGGGGGCGAGCTGGCTACACCTTC
CASSLVGRRGRAGYTF
>-|TRBV4-2|once|TRBJ2-4
TGTGCCAGCAGCCAAGAAGGAGGGGGGCTAGCCAAAAACATTCAGTACTTC
CASSQEGGGLAKNIQYF
>TRBD1|TRBV6-1|-|TRBJ2-7
TGTGCCAGCAGTGAAGTCCGGACAGGGGGCTCGCTAGGACGAACCTACGAGCAGTACTTC
CASSEVRTGGSLGRTYEQYF
>TRBD1|TRBV7-9|-|TRBJ2-7
TGTGCCAGCAGCTTAGGGGGGACAGTTTTGTACGAGCAGTACTTC
CASSLGGTVLYEQYF
>-|TRBV20-1|-|TRBJ2-7
TGCAGTGCTGCAGACGAGCAGTACTTC
CSAADEQYF
>-|TRBV10-1|-|TRBJ1-1
TGCGCCAGCAGTGCGGGGATGAACACTGAAGCTTTCTTT
CASSAGMNTEAFF
>-|TRBV30|-|TRBJ1-5
TGTGCCTGGTCCGGGACATACCATCAGCCCCAGCATTTT
CAWSGTYHQPQHF
>-|TRBV27|-|TRBJ2-1
TGTGCCAGCAGTTTAGGGTCCTCGGGCCGCAATGAGCAGTTCTTC
CASSLGSSGRNEQFF
>-|TRBV6-1|-|TRBJ2-7
TGTGCCAGCAGCCCTATTGTGGACGAGCAGTACTTC
CASSPIVDEQYF
>TRBD1|TRBV6-4|few|TRBJ1-2
TGTGCCAGCAGTGACTCGATTCGACTCCGGACAGGGGACTATGGCTACACCTTC
CASSDSIRLRTGDYGYTF